This TCR beta chain was identified in a study of cytomegalovirus exposure and HLA in healthy donors. Study context: There were around 100 million unique TCR beta sequences, drawn from about 179 million T cells, in an earlier analysis.

The primer mix had 60 Vbeta and 13 Jbeta primers. TCRdb's copy holds only in-frame clones and misses some; the assay was immunoSEQ multiplex PCR. This repertoire shows 150,000 to 200,000 clones, roughly 79% found once; its top ten account for roughly 1.9%. Germline V gene lookup returns CDR1 ENHRY and CDR2 SYGVKD. The CDR3 is 14 amino acids. Trimming left V 10 bases short and J 0 bases short, with 15 bases between. This clonotype was sampled from a woman aged 25 to 45 in good health and CMV-seropositive. The chain has TRBV10-3 and TRBJ1-1, with D tentatively TRBD1 (5 bases). The sequencing input was PBMCs. The CDR3 DNA is TGTGCCACATCCCAGGGATCTATGAACACTGAAGCTTTCTTT. It encodes CATSQGSMNTEAFF.